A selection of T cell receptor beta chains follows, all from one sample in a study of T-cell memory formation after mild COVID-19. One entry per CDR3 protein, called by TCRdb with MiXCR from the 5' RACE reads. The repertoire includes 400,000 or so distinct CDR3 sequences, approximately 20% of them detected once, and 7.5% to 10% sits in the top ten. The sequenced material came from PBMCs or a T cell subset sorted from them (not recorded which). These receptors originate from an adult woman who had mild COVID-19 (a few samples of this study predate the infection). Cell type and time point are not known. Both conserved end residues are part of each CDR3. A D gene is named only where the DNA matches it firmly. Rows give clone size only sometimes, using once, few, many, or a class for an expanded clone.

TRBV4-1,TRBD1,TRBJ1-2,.,TGCGCCAGCAGTCCTTCCGAGGGGGCGCGAACTGGCTACACCTTC,CASSPSEGARTGYTF
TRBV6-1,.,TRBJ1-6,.,TGTGCCAGCAGTCACACTAGTCTAACCTATAATTCACCCCTCCACTTT,CASSHTSLTYNSPLHF
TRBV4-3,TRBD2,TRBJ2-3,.,TGCGCCAGCAGCCAAGCAGCGGGAGGGCCTGGGGATACGCAGTATTTT,CASSQAAGGPGDTQYF
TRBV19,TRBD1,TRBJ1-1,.,TGTGCCAGTAGGAATACAGGGGGCGGCACTGAAGCTTTCTTT,CASRNTGGGTEAFF
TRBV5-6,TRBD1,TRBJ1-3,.,TGTGCCAGCAGCTTGTTTGACAGGGAGGTTGGAAACACCATATATTTT,CASSLFDREVGNTIYF
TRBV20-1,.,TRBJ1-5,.,TGCAGTGCTAGAGAAGTCCACAGGGGCAATCAGCCCCAGCATTTT,CSAREVHRGNQPQHF
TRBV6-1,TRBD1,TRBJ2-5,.,TGTGCCAGCATTCTTACAGGGGGACGCGCGGAGACCCAGTACTTC,CASILTGGRAETQYF
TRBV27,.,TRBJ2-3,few,TGTGCCAGCAGTTTAAGCTCCCGCAGAGGTACGCAGTATTTT,CASSLSSRRGTQYF
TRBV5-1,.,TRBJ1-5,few,TGCGCCAGCAGCCCAGGTGATCGGAGCAATCAGCCCCAGCATTTT,CASSPGDRSNQPQHF
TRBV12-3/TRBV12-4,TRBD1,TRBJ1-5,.,TGTGCCAGCAGCTCCCGGGTTGGACCTAGGGGGCGTCAGCCCCAGCATTTT,CASSSRVGPRGRQPQHF
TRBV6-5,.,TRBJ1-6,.,TGTGCCAGCAGGTTCACAGGAAGGAATTCACCCCTCCACTTT,CASRFTGRNSPLHF
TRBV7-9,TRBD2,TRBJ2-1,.,TGTGCCAGCAGCGGTACCGGGACTAGTGGCGTCTATGAGCAGTTCTTC,CASSGTGTSGVYEQFF
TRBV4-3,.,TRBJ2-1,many,TGCGCCAGCAGCCAAGAGAGCGGGAATGAGCAGTTCTTC,CASSQESGNEQFF
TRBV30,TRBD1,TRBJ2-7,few,TGTGCCTGGAGCGATGGGTCCCTGACAGGGACCTACGAGCAGTACTTC,CAWSDGSLTGTYEQYF
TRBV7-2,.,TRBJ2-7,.,TGTGCCAGCAGCCAAGTTAAAGGGTCCTACGAGCAGTACTTC,CASSQVKGSYEQYF
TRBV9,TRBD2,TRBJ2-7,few,TGTGCCAGCAGTCCGACTAGCGGGAGTACGGACGAGCAGTACTTC,CASSPTSGSTDEQYF
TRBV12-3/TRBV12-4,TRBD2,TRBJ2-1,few,TGTGCCAGCACCCTCGGACTAGCCCACAATGAGCAGTTCTTC,CASTLGLAHNEQFF
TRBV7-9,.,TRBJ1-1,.,TGTGCCAGCAGCTTAGGGAGGGCGGTTGAAGCTTTCTTT,CASSLGRAVEAFF
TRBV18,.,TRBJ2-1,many,TGTGCCAGCTCACCACCCGGGCGAAGCTCCTACAATGAGCAGTTCTTC,CASSPPGRSSYNEQFF
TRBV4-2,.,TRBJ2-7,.,TGTGCCAGCAGCCAAGGGGGACTGCAGGACGAGCAGTACTTC,CASSQGGLQDEQYF
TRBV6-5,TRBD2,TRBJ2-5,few,TGTGCCAGCAAGGACCTAGCGGGAGAAGGAGAGACCCAGTACTTC,CASKDLAGEGETQYF
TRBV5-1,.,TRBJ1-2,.,TGCGCCAGCAGCTCGTCACCGGACTATGGCTACACCTTC,CASSSSPDYGYTF
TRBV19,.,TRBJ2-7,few,TGTGCCAGTAGTATGGAACACCCCGCCTACGAGCAGTACTTC,CASSMEHPAYEQYF
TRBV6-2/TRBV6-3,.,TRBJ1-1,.,TGTGCCAGCAGAAGGACACGGACATCGAACACTGAAGCTTTCTTT,CASRRTRTSNTEAFF
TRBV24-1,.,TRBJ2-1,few,TGTGCCACCAAGGCAGGACAGGAGCAGTTCTTC,CATKAGQEQFF
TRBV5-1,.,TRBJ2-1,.,TGCGCCAGCAGCTTGGTAGGAGGAGTCGGGAATGAGCAGTTCTTC,CASSLVGGVGNEQFF
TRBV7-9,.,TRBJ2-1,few,TGTGCCAGCAGCTTAGGGGGCGGCCGAAACAATGAGCAGTTCTTC,CASSLGGGRNNEQFF
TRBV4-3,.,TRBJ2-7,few,TGCGCCAGCAGCCAAGAAGGGGGGACAGCTTTCTACGAGCAGTACTTC,CASSQEGGTAFYEQYF
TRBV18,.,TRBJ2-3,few,TGTGCCAGCTCACCAATCGACTCGAACACAGATACGCAGTATTTT,CASSPIDSNTDTQYF
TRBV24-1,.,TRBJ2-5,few,TGTGCCACCAGTGATACAAGAGGGTCGGAAGAGACCCAGTACTTC,CATSDTRGSEETQYF
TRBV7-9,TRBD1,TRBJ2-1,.,TGTGCCAGCAGCCCAGGGACAGGCCTTAGCTCCTACAATGAGCAGTTCTTC,CASSPGTGLSSYNEQFF
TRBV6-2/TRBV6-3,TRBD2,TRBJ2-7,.,TGTGCCAGCAGTCGATATAGCGGGAGGTCGGACGAGCAGTACTTC,CASSRYSGRSDEQYF
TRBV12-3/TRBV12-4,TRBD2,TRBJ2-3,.,TGTGCCAGCAGTTTACGCGGCGGGAGCGTGGGCTCTAGCACAGATACGCAGTATTTT,CASSLRGGSVGSSTDTQYF
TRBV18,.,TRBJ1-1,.,TGTGCCAGCTCACGCGTCCGGGAGTTTGAAGCTTTCTTT,CASSRVREFEAFF
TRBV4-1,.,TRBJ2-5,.,TGCGCCAGCAGCCAAGAAGGAGGGGGGCTTTTGACCCAGTACTTC,CASSQEGGGLLTQYF
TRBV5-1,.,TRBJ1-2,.,TGCGCCAGCAGCCAACACCGGAGGGAGGCAGGCTACACCTTC,CASSQHRREAGYTF
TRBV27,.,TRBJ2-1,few,TGTGCCAGCAGTTTGTCAGGGTACAAAGAAAATGAGCAGTTCTTC,CASSLSGYKENEQFF
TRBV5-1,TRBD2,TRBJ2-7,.,TGCGCCAGCACCCCCAGCGGGGCCCCCTCCTACGAGCAGTACTTC,CASTPSGAPSYEQYF
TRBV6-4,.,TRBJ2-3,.,TGTGCCAGCAGTGAAGAGGGGCTCACAGATACGCAGTATTTT,CASSEEGLTDTQYF
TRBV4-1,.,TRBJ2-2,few,TGCGCCAGCAGCCAAAGGGCACAGGGAGCCGGGGAGCTGTTTTTT,CASSQRAQGAGELFF
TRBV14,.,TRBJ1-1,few,TGTGCCAGCAGCCAAGATTGGGGCGAGGTAGCTTTCTTT,CASSQDWGEVAFF
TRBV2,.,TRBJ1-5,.,TGTGCCAGCAGCCGAAGGACAGATAATCAGCCCCAGCATTTT,CASSRRTDNQPQHF
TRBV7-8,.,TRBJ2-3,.,TGTGCCAGCAGCTTAACGGCCCGAGGGGGGAGCACAGATACGCAGTATTTT,CASSLTARGGSTDTQYF
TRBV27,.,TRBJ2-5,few,TGTGCCAGCAGTGGCCTCGGGGGCCAAGAGACCCAGTACTTC,CASSGLGGQETQYF